Below, one TCR beta chain is given with its context. This may come from a read error, since a much larger clone is one base off. The protocol was immunoSEQ multiplex PCR, while the TCRdb copy is restricted to in-frame clones and leaves out a portion. The table lists about 110,000 clones, about nine tenths of them singletons, with 1.5% to 2% in the top ten. CDR1 MNHNS and CDR2 SASEGT come from the germline V gene. V lost 4 bases to trimming and J lost 2 bases; unmatched junction nucleotides: 1. This CDR3 comprises 14 residues. This sample was included in a study of cytomegalovirus exposure and HLA in healthy donors.

The chain carries TRBV6-1 and TRBJ1-5; 8 nucleotides align to TRBD1. Sequencing input: PBMCs. The TCR comes from a woman under 30 in good health and CMV-seropositive. The CDR3 loop reads CASSATGGNQPQHF. CDR3 coding DNA: TGTGCCAGCAGTGCGACAGGGGGCAATCAGCCCCAGCATTTT.